Included here is one T cell receptor beta chain sequence, with context. V lost 2 bases and J lost 4, with 11 bases in between. The V gene's germline CDR1 is MDHEN and CDR2 SYDVKM. CDR3 length: 14 residues. The table came from immunoSEQ multiplex PCR; TCRdb's copy has only in-frame clones and leaves some out. This table holds around 400,000 clones, roughly 92% found once. The record originates from a study of blood T cell repertoires in COVID-19. Study at large: Sample material is recorded as cDNA or gDNA derived from T cells, B-cell-depleted T cells, or PBMCs.

The sequence came from a woman between 40 and 50 years old who had been exposed to COVID-19. This chain joins TRBV28 and TRBJ1-2; D unclear. Input material: PBMCs or T cells enriched from blood (not recorded which). This CDR3 is CASSLEGRIYGYTF. The CDR3 nucleotides are TGTGCCAGCAGTTTAGAAGGGAGGATCTATGGCTACACCTTC.